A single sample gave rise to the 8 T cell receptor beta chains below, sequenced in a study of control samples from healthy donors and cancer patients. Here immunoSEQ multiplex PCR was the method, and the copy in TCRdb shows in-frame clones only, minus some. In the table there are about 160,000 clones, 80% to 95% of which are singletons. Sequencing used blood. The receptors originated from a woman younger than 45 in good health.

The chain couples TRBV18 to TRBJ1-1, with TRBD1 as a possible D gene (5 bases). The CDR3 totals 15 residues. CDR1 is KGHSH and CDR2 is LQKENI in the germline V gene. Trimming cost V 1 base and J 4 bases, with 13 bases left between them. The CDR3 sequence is CASSPRMGLGTEAFF. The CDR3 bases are TGTGCCAGCTCACCACGTATGGGGCTCGGCACTGAAGCTTTCTTT.

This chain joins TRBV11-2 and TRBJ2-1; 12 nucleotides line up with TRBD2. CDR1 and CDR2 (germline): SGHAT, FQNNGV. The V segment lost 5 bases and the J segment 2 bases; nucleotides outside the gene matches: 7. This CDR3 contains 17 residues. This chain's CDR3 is CASSPRLAGAPYNEQFF. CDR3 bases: TGTGCCAGCAGCCCCAGACTAGCGGGAGCCCCCTACAATGAGCAGTTCTTC. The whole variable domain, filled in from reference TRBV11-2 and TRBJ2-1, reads EAGVAQSPRYKIIEKRQSVAFWCNPISGHATLYWYQQILGQGPKLLIQFQNNGVVDDSQLPKDRFSAERLKGVDSTLKIQPAKLEDSAVYLCASSPRLAGAPYNEQFFGPGTRLTVL.

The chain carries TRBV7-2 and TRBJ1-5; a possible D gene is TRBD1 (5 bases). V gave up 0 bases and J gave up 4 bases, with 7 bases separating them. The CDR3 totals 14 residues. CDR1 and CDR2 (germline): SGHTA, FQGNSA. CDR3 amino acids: CASSLARDNQPQHF. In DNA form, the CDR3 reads TGTGCCAGCAGCTTAGCCAGGGATAATCAGCCCCAGCATTTT.

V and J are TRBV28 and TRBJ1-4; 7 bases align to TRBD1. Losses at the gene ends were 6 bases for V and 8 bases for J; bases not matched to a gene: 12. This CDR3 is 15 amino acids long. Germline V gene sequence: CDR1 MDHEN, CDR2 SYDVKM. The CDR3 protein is CASSERQGGGEKLFF. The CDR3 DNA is TGTGCCAGCAGCGAGCGACAGGGTGGTGGCGAAAAACTGTTTTTT.

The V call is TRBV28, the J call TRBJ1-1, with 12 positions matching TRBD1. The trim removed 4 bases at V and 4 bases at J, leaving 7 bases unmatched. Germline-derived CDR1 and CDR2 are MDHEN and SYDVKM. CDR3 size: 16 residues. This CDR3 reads CASSSSGTGGFTEAFF. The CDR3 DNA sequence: TGTGCCAGCAGTTCCTCCGGGACAGGGGGCTTCACTGAAGCTTTCTTT.

CDR3 amino acids: CASSSRLARAETQYF. CDR3 nucleotides: TGTGCCAGCAGCTCAAGACTAGCTAGGGCGGAGACCCAGTACTTC. The rearrangement links TRBV11-2 to TRBJ2-5, with 7 bases lining up with TRBD2. V was clipped by 4 bases and J by 5 bases; unmatched bases: 10. This CDR3 has 15 amino acids. Germline V gene data show CDR1 as SGHAT and CDR2 as FQNNGV.

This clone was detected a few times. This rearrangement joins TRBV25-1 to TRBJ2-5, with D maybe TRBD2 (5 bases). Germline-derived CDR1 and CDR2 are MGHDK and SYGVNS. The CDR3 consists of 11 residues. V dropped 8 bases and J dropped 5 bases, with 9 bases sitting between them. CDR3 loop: CASGRMETQYF. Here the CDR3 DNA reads TGTGCCAGCGGGAGAATGGAGACCCAGTACTTC.

CDR3 in amino acids: CASRGYNEQFF. The DNA for the CDR3 is TGTGCCAGCAGGGGGTACAATGAGCAGTTCTTC. The chain joins TRBV27 to TRBJ2-1; D unclear. The CDR3 is 11 amino acids. Per the germline V gene, CDR1 is MNHEY and CDR2 is SMNVEV (reference sequence). Trimming removed 6 bases from V and 4 bases from J, with 4 bases in between.